Listed below are T cell receptor beta chains from one sample, sequenced in a study of PD-1 blockade in mismatch repair-deficient tumors. The protocol was immunoSEQ multiplex PCR, while the TCRdb copy is restricted to in-frame clones and leaves out a portion. The sample lists about 120,000 clones, approximately 90% occurring once. Material: peripheral blood, obtained 44 weeks after starting pembrolizumab. Receptors originate from an adult with mismatch repair-deficient cancer. The CDR3 runs from the conserved cysteine through the conserved F or W. Fields, in order: J gene, D gene, clone size, V gene, CDR3 protein, CDR3 DNA. D genes are given only for firm matches. Not every row has a clone size; where given, it reads once, few, many or a size class.

>TRBJ1-5|.|.|TRBV15
CATSRVGNQPQHF
TGTGCCACCAGCAGAGTTGGCAATCAGCCCCAGCATTTT
>TRBJ1-1|.|.|TRBV4-1
CASSPLSLFYTEAFF
TGCGCCAGCAGCCCCTTAAGCCTTTTTTACACTGAAGCTTTCTTT
>TRBJ2-7|TRBD2|.|TRBV7-8
CASSALPGGPYEQYF
TGTGCCAGCAGCGCGCTGCCGGGAGGGCCCTACGAGCAGTACTTC
>TRBJ1-2|.|.|TRBV7-9
CASSPRGGYGYTF
TGTGCCAGCAGCCCCAGGGGTGGCTATGGCTACACCTTC
>TRBJ2-2|.|.|TRBV11-2
CASSLDSPAVVGELFF
TGTGCCAGCAGCTTAGATTCCCCCGCAGTTGTCGGGGAGCTGTTTTTT
>TRBJ2-7|.|.|TRBV18
CASSPGGILSYEQYF
TGTGCCAGCTCACCAGGGGGGATACTCTCCTACGAGCAGTACTTC
>TRBJ2-7|TRBD2|.|TRBV7-3
CASSLSGTSGAEQYF
TGTGCCAGCAGCTTAAGTGGGACTAGTGGGGCCGAGCAGTACTTC
>TRBJ2-1|TRBD2|.|TRBV29-1
CSVWTSGSYRDRYNEQFF
TGCAGCGTTTGGACTAGCGGGAGTTACCGAGACCGTTACAATGAGCAGTTCTTC
>TRBJ2-5|TRBD2|.|TRBV4-3
CASSQDIAGEETQYF
TGCGCCAGCAGCCAAGACATAGCGGGAGAAGAGACCCAGTACTTC
>TRBJ2-7|.|.|TRBV12-5
CASGSRQRSYEQYF
TGTGCTAGTGGTTCACGACAGCGATCCTACGAGCAGTACTTC
>TRBJ1-4|.|.|TRBV19
CASSIYLDGNEKLFF
TGTGCCAGTAGTATCTATCTGGACGGAAATGAAAAACTGTTTTTT
>TRBJ2-7|TRBD2|.|TRBV7-9
CASSPKVAGVYEQYF
TGTGCCAGCAGCCCGAAGGTAGCGGGAGTATACGAGCAGTACTTC
>TRBJ2-5|TRBD1|.|TRBV7-6
CASSLGATGWAQYF
TGTGCCAGCAGCTTAGGGGCGACAGGGTGGGCCCAGTACTTC
>TRBJ2-3|.|.|TRBV6-6
CASLAPWGTDTQYF
TGTGCCAGCCTGGCCCCGTGGGGAACAGATACGCAGTATTTT
>TRBJ2-7|.|.|TRBV7-3
CASSLGRGDEQYF
TGTGCCAGCAGCTTAGGGCGGGGAGACGAGCAGTACTTC
>TRBJ2-1|.|once|TRBV9
CASSVRTQGYNEQFF
TGTGCCAGCAGCGTAAGAACCCAGGGTTACAATGAGCAGTTCTTC
>TRBJ2-5|.|few|TRBV9
CASSVQETQYF
TGTGCCAGCAGCGTCCAAGAGACCCAGTACTTC
>TRBJ2-7|.|.|TRBV7-9
CASSIASTYEQYF
TGTGCCAGCAGCATCGCCTCAACCTACGAGCAGTACTTC